This TCR beta chain was profiled in a study of cytomegalovirus exposure and HLA in healthy donors. Study-wide results and limits: Reports indicate that TCR beta sequences accurately predicted the HLA-A and HLA-B alleles of most subjects.

Points on this clone: Its antigen is as yet unknown.

The PCR used 60 Vbeta and 13 Jbeta primers. In the original analysis: Later reanalysis found roughly 80 million unique TCR beta chains, around 9.9 million of them shared. Here immunoSEQ multiplex PCR was the method, and the copy in TCRdb shows in-frame clones only, minus some. The V and J calls and clone size were taken over from that table, and D and trimming were inferred from the DNA. Here the sample spans about 98,000 clones, 74% being singletons. CDR3 length: 16 residues. Germline CDR1 reads LNHDA; CDR2 reads SQIVND (reference sequence). Trimming at V came to 3 bases and at J to 0 bases, leaving 5 bases not matched to a gene.

The sequencing input was PBMCs. This TCR was sampled from a male donor in good health and CMV-seronegative. V and J are TRBV19 and TRBJ1-3; 7 bases line up with TRBD1. Written as DNA, the CDR3 is TGTGCCAGTAGTATCCCGGGACAGAGCTCTGGAAACACCATATATTTT. Encoded protein: CASSIPGQSSGNTIYF.